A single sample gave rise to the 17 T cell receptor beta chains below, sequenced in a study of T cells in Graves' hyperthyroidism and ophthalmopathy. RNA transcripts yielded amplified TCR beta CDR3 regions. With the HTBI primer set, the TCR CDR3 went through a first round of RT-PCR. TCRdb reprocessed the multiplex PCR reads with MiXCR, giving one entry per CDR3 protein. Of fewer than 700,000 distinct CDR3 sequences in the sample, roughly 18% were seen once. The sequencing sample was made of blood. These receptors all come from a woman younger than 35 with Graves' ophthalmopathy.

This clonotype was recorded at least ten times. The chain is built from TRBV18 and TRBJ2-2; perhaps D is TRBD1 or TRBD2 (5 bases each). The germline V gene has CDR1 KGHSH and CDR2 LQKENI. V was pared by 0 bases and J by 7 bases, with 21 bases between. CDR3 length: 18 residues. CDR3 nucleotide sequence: TGTGCCAGCTCACCACCGAACTTTTTAATCGGGGACGGCGGGGAGCTGTTTTTT. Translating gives CASSPPNFLIGDGGELFF. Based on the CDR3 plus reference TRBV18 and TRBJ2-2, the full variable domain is NAGVMQNPRHLVRRRGQEARLRCSPMKGHSHVYWYRQLPEEGLKFMVYLQKENIIDESGMPKERFSAEFPKEGPSILRIQQVVRGDSAAYFCASSPPNFLIGDGGELFFGEGSRLTVL.

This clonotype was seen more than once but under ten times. CDR3 loop: CATSPRDRSYEQYF. Here the CDR3 DNA reads TGTGCCACCAGCCCCCGAGACAGGTCCTACGAGCAGTACTTC. This chain connects TRBV15 to TRBJ2-7; D perhaps matches TRBD1 (6 bases). CDR1 LNHNV and CDR2 YYDKDF come from the germline V gene (reference sequence). Between the trimmed V and J ends, which lost 5 bases and 1 base, there was a span of 12 bases. The CDR3 consists of 14 residues.

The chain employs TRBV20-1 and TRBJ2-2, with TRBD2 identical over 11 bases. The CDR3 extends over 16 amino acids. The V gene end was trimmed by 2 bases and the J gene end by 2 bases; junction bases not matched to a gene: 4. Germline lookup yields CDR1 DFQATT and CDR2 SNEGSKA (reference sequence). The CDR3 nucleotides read TGCAGTGCTAGACCGCTAGCGGGAGGTAACACCGGGGAGCTGTTTTTT. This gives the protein CSARPLAGGNTGELFF.

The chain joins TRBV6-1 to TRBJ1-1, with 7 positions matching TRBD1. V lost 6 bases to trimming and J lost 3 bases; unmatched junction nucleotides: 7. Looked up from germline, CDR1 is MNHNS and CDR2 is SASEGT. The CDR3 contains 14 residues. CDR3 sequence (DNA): TGTGCCAGCAGCAAAGGACAGGTCCACACTGAAGCTTTCTTT. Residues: CASSKGQVHTEAFF.

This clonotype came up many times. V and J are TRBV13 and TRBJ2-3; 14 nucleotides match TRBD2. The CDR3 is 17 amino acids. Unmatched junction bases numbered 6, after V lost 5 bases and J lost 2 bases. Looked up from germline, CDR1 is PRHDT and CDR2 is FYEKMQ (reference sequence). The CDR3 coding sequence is TGTGCCAGCAGCCTGGGACTAGCGGGGGAGACCACAGATACGCAGTATTTT. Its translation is CASSLGLAGETTDTQYF.

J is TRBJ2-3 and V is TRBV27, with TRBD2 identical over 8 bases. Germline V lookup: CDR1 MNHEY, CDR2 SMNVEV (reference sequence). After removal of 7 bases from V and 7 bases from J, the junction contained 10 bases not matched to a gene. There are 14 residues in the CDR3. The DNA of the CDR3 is TGTGCCAGCAATCCTAGGACTAGCTTTCATACGCAGTATTTT. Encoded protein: CASNPRTSFHTQYF.

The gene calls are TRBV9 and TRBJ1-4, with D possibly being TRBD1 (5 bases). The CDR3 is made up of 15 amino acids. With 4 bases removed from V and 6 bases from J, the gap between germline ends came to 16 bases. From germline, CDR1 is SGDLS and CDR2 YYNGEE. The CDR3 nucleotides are TGTGCCAGCAGCCCCTTGGGGGAGGATGATGAAAAACTGTTTTTT. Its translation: CASSPLGEDDEKLFF. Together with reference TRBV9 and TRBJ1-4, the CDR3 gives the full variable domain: DSGVTQTPKHLITATGQRVTLRCSPRSGDLSVYWYQQSLDQGLQFLIQYYNGEERAKGNILERFSAQQFPDLHSELNLSSLELGDSALYFCASSPLGEDDEKLFFGSGTQLSVL.

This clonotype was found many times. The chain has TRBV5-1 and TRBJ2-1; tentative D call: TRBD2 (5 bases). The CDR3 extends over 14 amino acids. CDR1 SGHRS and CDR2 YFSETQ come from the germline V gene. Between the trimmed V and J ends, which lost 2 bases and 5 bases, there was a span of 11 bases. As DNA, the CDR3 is TGCGCCAGCAGCTTTGAGGGCCCGCACAATGAGCAGTTCTTC. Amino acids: CASSFEGPHNEQFF.

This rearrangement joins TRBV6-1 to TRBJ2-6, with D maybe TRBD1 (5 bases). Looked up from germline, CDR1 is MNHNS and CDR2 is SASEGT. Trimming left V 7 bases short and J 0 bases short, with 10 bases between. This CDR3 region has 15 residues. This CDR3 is CASTRQTSGANVLTF. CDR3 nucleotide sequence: TGTGCCAGCACCAGACAGACCTCTGGGGCCAACGTCCTGACTTTC.

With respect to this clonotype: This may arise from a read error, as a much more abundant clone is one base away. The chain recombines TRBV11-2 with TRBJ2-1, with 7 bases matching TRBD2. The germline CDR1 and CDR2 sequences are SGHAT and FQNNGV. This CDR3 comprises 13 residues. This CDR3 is CAGSLGVGGEQFF. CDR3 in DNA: TGTGCCGGCAGCTTAGGGGTGGGAGGGGAGCAGTTCTTC. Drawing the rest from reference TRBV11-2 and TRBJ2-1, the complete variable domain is EAGVAQSPRYKIIEKRQSVAFWCNPISGHATLYWYQQILGQGPKLLIQFQNNGVVDDSQLPKDRFSAERLKGVDSTLKIQPAKLEDSAVYLCAGSLGVGGEQFFGPGTRLTVL.

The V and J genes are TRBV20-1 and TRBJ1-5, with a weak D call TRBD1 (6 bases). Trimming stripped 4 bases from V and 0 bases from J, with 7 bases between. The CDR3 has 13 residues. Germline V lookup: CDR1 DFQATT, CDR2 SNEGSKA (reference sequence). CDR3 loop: CSAKGVSNQPQHF. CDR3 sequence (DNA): TGCAGTGCTAAGGGGGTTAGCAATCAGCCCCAGCATTTT.

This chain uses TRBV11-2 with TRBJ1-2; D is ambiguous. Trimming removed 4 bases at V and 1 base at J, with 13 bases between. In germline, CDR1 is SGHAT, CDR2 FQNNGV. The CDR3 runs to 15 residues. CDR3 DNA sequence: TGTGCCAGCAGCTCGGACGGGCAGGTTAACTATGGCTACACCTTC. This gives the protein CASSSDGQVNYGYTF.

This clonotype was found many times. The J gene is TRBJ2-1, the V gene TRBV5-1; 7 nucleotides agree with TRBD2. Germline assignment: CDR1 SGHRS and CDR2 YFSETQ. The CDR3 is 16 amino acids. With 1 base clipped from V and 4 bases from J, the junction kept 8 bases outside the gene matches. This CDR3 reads CASSLHGTGGYNEQFF. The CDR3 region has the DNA TGCGCCAGCAGCTTGCATGGGACGGGGGGTTACAATGAGCAGTTCTTC.

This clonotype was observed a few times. The CDR3 is CSVEELLAGKVSYNEQFF. Here the CDR3 DNA reads TGCAGCGTTGAAGAATTACTAGCGGGGAAGGTATCCTACAATGAGCAGTTCTTC. The V gene is TRBV29-1, the J gene TRBJ2-1, with 10 bases fitting TRBD2. J lost 1 base, V lost 0 bases, and 9 bases had no gene match. The germline V gene encodes CDR1 SQVTM and CDR2 ANQGSEA. The CDR3 sequence is 18 residues long.

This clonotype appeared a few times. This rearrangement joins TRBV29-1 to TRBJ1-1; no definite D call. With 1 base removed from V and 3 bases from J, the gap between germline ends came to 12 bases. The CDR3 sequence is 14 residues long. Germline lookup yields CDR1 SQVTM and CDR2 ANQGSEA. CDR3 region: CSVEVLGRHTEAFF. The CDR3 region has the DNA TGCAGCGTTGAAGTTCTCGGTCGGCACACTGAAGCTTTCTTT.

The CDR3 spells CASRWGGGNEQFF. CDR3 sequence (DNA): TGTGCCAGCAGGTGGGGGGGGGGCAATGAGCAGTTCTTC. The V call is TRBV5-5, the J call TRBJ2-1; 7 bases are a match to TRBD2. CDR3 size: 13 residues. In germline, CDR1 is SGHKS, CDR2 YYEKEE (reference sequence). V lost 5 bases and J lost 6; bases outside the gene matches: 5.

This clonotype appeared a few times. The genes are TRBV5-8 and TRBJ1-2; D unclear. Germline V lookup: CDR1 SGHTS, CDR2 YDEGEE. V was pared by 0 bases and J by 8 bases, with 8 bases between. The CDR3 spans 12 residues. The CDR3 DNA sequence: TGTGCCAGCAGCTTGGGGGCGATCGGCTACACCTTC. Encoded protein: CASSLGAIGYTF.